This T cell receptor (beta chain) is drawn from a study of control samples from healthy donors and cancer patients. The CDR3 extends over 16 amino acids. V was shortened by 1 base and J by 2 bases, with 12 bases between the two germline ends. The germline gives CDR1 LGHDT, CDR2 YNNKEL (reference sequence). Sequencing used immunoSEQ multiplex PCR; TCRdb keeps in-frame clones, though not all of them. Among about 160,000 clones listed, nearly 96% were seen once. Sequencing was carried out using blood. The chain employs TRBV3-1 (or the pseudogene TRBV3-2) and TRBJ1-3; D gene ambiguous. The TCR comes from a woman aged 25 to 39 in good health. CDR3 nucleotides: TGTGCCAGCAGCCAAGTAACTTGGGGTCCTGGAAACACCATATATTTT. Residues: CASSQVTWGPGNTIYF.